This is a list of T cell receptor beta chains from one sample in a study of cytomegalovirus exposure and HLA in healthy donors. Clones were sequenced by immunoSEQ multiplex PCR, and TCRdb holds only the in-frame ones, with some missing. The top ten clones hold 2.5% to 4% of a sample with about 82,000 clones, around 82% of them seen once. The sequenced sample consisted of PBMCs. These receptor sequences come from a man aged 45-60 years in good health and CMV-seronegative. Both conserved end residues are part of each CDR3. The D gene is left open where the match is weak. The size field is filled for only some rows; it gives once, few, many or a size class.

CDR3 DNA: TGCGCCAGCAGCCAAGTACAGGGACCAATTAACGAAGCTTTCTTT
CDR3 protein: CASSQVQGPINEAFF
V gene: TRBV4-1
D gene: .
J gene: TRBJ1-1
clone size: .

CDR3 DNA: TGTGCCAGCAGCTTGAAAGGGTTGGGGGGTCCTGGGGAGACCCAGTACTTC
CDR3 protein: CASSLKGLGGPGETQYF
V gene: TRBV5-6
D gene: .
J gene: TRBJ2-5
clone size: .

CDR3 DNA: TGTGCCTCGAAGTCGGGACTAAAGACTTACGAGCAGTACTTC
CDR3 protein: CASKSGLKTYEQYF
V gene: TRBV27
D gene: TRBD2
J gene: TRBJ2-7
clone size: once

CDR3 DNA: TGTGCCTGGAGTGTTTCGGTTTACGAGCAGTACTTC
CDR3 protein: CAWSVSVYEQYF
V gene: TRBV30
D gene: .
J gene: TRBJ2-7
clone size: .

CDR3 DNA: TGTGCCAGCAGCGTACGATACTCATACCGCCAAGAGACCCAGTACTTC
CDR3 protein: CASSVRYSYRQETQYF
V gene: TRBV7-2
D gene: .
J gene: TRBJ2-5
clone size: .

CDR3 DNA: TGCGCCAGCAGCACGGACAGGGGGCTGGGGAACACTGAAGCTTTCTTT
CDR3 protein: CASSTDRGLGNTEAFF
V gene: TRBV5-1
D gene: TRBD1
J gene: TRBJ1-1
clone size: .

CDR3 DNA: TGTGCCAGCTCACCGGAATACAGGGTTGGGGCCAACGTCCTGACTTTC
CDR3 protein: CASSPEYRVGANVLTF
V gene: TRBV18
D gene: .
J gene: TRBJ2-6
clone size: .

CDR3 DNA: TGCGCCAGCAGCTTAGCGGTGAGCTCCTACAATGAGCAGTTCTTC
CDR3 protein: CASSLAVSSYNEQFF
V gene: TRBV5-1
D gene: .
J gene: TRBJ2-1
clone size: .

CDR3 DNA: TGTGCCAGCAGTGTCGATGCGGACACCGGGGAGCTGTTTTTT
CDR3 protein: CASSVDADTGELFF
V gene: TRBV6-1
D gene: .
J gene: TRBJ2-2
clone size: .

CDR3 DNA: TGTGCCTGCCCGGACAGGGAAAACTATGGCTACACCTTC
CDR3 protein: CACPDRENYGYTF
V gene: TRBV30
D gene: TRBD1
J gene: TRBJ1-2
clone size: .

CDR3 DNA: TGTGCCAGCAGCGTCGGGGGGACGAACCAAGAGACCCAGTACTTC
CDR3 protein: CASSVGGTNQETQYF
V gene: TRBV9
D gene: TRBD2
J gene: TRBJ2-5
clone size: .

CDR3 DNA: TGCGCCAGCAGCAAGATAGCGGGGGGACAAAACAATGAGCAGTTCTTC
CDR3 protein: CASSKIAGGQNNEQFF
V gene: TRBV5-1
D gene: TRBD2
J gene: TRBJ2-1
clone size: .

CDR3 DNA: TGTGCCTGGGGGCGGGGTTCGACCTATAATTCACCCCTCCACTTT
CDR3 protein: CAWGRGSTYNSPLHF
V gene: TRBV30
D gene: .
J gene: TRBJ1-6
clone size: .

CDR3 DNA: TGTGCCAGCAGCCCGACAGGCCTCCGCAATCAGCCCCAGCATTTT
CDR3 protein: CASSPTGLRNQPQHF
V gene: TRBV28
D gene: .
J gene: TRBJ1-5
clone size: .

CDR3 DNA: TGTGCCAGCAGTTCCCCCGCAACTAGAAAGGAGACCCAGTACTTC
CDR3 protein: CASSSPATRKETQYF
V gene: TRBV27
D gene: .
J gene: TRBJ2-5
clone size: .

CDR3 DNA: TGTGCCAGCAGCCCCCAGGGGGCTAGAAACACTGAAGCTTTCTTT
CDR3 protein: CASSPQGARNTEAFF
V gene: TRBV5-6
D gene: TRBD1
J gene: TRBJ1-1
clone size: .

CDR3 DNA: TGTGCCAGCAGCCAAGAATTAACGGGGGGCAGGGAGACCCAGTACTTC
CDR3 protein: CASSQELTGGRETQYF
V gene: TRBV4-2
D gene: .
J gene: TRBJ2-5
clone size: .

CDR3 DNA: TGTGCCAGCAGCCTCGGGACAGGGCAAGAGACCCAGTACTTC
CDR3 protein: CASSLGTGQETQYF
V gene: TRBV11-2
D gene: TRBD1
J gene: TRBJ2-5
clone size: once

CDR3 DNA: TGTGCCAGCAGGAACAGGGGGGAGGCTGGGGCCAACGTCCTGACTTTC
CDR3 protein: CASRNRGEAGANVLTF
V gene: TRBV2
D gene: TRBD1
J gene: TRBJ2-6
clone size: .

CDR3 DNA: TGTGCCTGGAAGTCGGGGAGCGGCAATCAGCCCCAGCATTTT
CDR3 protein: CAWKSGSGNQPQHF
V gene: TRBV30
D gene: .
J gene: TRBJ1-5
clone size: .

CDR3 DNA: TGTGCCAGCAGAGCTAGCGGGGCGGCTGAGCAGTTCTTC
CDR3 protein: CASRASGAAEQFF
V gene: TRBV7-9
D gene: TRBD2
J gene: TRBJ2-1
clone size: few

CDR3 DNA: TGTGCCAGCAGCCAAGTCGGACAGGGGTCAGGCTACACCTTC
CDR3 protein: CASSQVGQGSGYTF
V gene: TRBV4-2
D gene: TRBD1
J gene: TRBJ1-2
clone size: once

CDR3 DNA: TGTGCCAGCAGGGATACAGGGGGACGTGGCACTGAAGCTTTCTTT
CDR3 protein: CASRDTGGRGTEAFF
V gene: TRBV6-1
D gene: TRBD1
J gene: TRBJ1-1
clone size: .

CDR3 DNA: TGTGCCAGCACCGAACAGGCCTCCTACAATGAGCAGTTCTTC
CDR3 protein: CASTEQASYNEQFF
V gene: TRBV11-1
D gene: .
J gene: TRBJ2-1
clone size: .

CDR3 DNA: TGTGCCAGCAGCTCCTGGACAGATGGCTACACCTTC
CDR3 protein: CASSSWTDGYTF
V gene: TRBV6-6
D gene: .
J gene: TRBJ1-2
clone size: few

CDR3 DNA: TGTGCCAGCAGCTTGGCCGTTGGAGCGGGGGGGCTCTACGAGCAGTACTTC
CDR3 protein: CASSLAVGAGGLYEQYF
V gene: TRBV5-5
D gene: TRBD2
J gene: TRBJ2-7
clone size: .

CDR3 DNA: TGTGCCAGCAGCTTAAGCGACCTCGGCTACACCTTC
CDR3 protein: CASSLSDLGYTF
V gene: TRBV7-9
D gene: .
J gene: TRBJ1-2
clone size: .

CDR3 DNA: TGTGCCAGCAGCGTCGAGGGGGTCCCCTATAATTCACCCCTCCACTTT
CDR3 protein: CASSVEGVPYNSPLHF
V gene: TRBV9
D gene: .
J gene: TRBJ1-6
clone size: .

CDR3 DNA: TGTGCCAGTAGTAGTTCCCTGGAGGGGACCCAGTACTTC
CDR3 protein: CASSSSLEGTQYF
V gene: TRBV19
D gene: .
J gene: TRBJ2-5
clone size: .

CDR3 DNA: TGTGCCAGCAGTGAAGGGGGGGGGAGGCTCTACGAGCAGTACTTC
CDR3 protein: CASSEGGGRLYEQYF
V gene: TRBV25-1
D gene: TRBD2
J gene: TRBJ2-7
clone size: few

CDR3 DNA: TGTGCCAGCAGCATTGACAGGGAAGAGACCCAGTACTTC
CDR3 protein: CASSIDREETQYF
V gene: TRBV7-3
D gene: TRBD1
J gene: TRBJ2-5
clone size: .

CDR3 DNA: TGTGCCAGCAGCACGGGACTGGATATGGCTTTCTTT
CDR3 protein: CASSTGLDMAFF
V gene: TRBV7-9
D gene: .
J gene: TRBJ1-1
clone size: .

CDR3 DNA: TGTGCCAGCAGATCAATCCCAAGGGAGGTAACGGTCTTC
CDR3 protein: CASRSIPREVTVF
V gene: TRBV28
D gene: .
J gene: TRBJ2-1
clone size: .

CDR3 DNA: TGTGCCAGCAGGGACAGGGCCTCCAGCTCCTACGAGCAGTACTTC
CDR3 protein: CASRDRASSSYEQYF
V gene: TRBV6-1
D gene: TRBD1
J gene: TRBJ2-7
clone size: few

CDR3 DNA: TGTGCCAGCAGCTTGGCCCCGACTAGCGGGGGGCACGAGCAGTACTTC
CDR3 protein: CASSLAPTSGGHEQYF
V gene: TRBV5-5
D gene: TRBD2
J gene: TRBJ2-7
clone size: .

CDR3 DNA: TGTGCCTGGAGGCAGGGGAAGTTCTACGGGGCCAGAGGGGATACGCAGTATTTT
CDR3 protein: CAWRQGKFYGARGDTQYF
V gene: TRBV30
D gene: .
J gene: TRBJ2-3
clone size: .

CDR3 DNA: TGTGCCAGCAGGCGTGGGACAGGGTTAACCTCCTATAATTCACCCCTCCACTTT
CDR3 protein: CASRRGTGLTSYNSPLHF
V gene: TRBV27
D gene: TRBD1
J gene: TRBJ1-6
clone size: .

CDR3 DNA: TGTGCCAGCAGCGTAGGAACGGAGGTCAGCGGCTACACCTTC
CDR3 protein: CASSVGTEVSGYTF
V gene: TRBV9
D gene: .
J gene: TRBJ1-2
clone size: once

CDR3 DNA: TGTGCCATCAGTGATACCCAGGGGGAACTGTTTTTT
CDR3 protein: CAISDTQGELFF
V gene: TRBV10-3
D gene: TRBD1
J gene: TRBJ1-4
clone size: .

CDR3 DNA: TGTGCCTCCAGGGGGGCAGCACTTTTCTACGAGCAGTACTTC
CDR3 protein: CASRGAALFYEQYF
V gene: TRBV30
D gene: .
J gene: TRBJ2-7
clone size: .

CDR3 DNA: TGTGCCAGCAGTTCTCCCTACCCCACAGATACGCAGTATTTT
CDR3 protein: CASSSPYPTDTQYF
V gene: TRBV11-3
D gene: .
J gene: TRBJ2-3
clone size: once

CDR3 DNA: TGTGCCAGTAGGGGGGGATCTGAAGCTTTCTTT
CDR3 protein: CASRGGSEAFF
V gene: TRBV19
D gene: .
J gene: TRBJ1-1
clone size: few